Shown below are 29 T cell receptor beta chains from a single sample sequenced in a study of blood T cell repertoires in COVID-19. TCRdb's table, derived via immunoSEQ multiplex PCR, lists solely in-frame clones and lacks some. The sample shows around 300,000 clones, about 90% of them seen only once. The sequencing input was PBMCs or T cells enriched from blood (not recorded which). These receptors were taken from a woman in her 30s who had recovered from COVID-19.

This chain links TRBV30 with TRBJ2-3; TRBD2 agrees at 13 bases. V was clipped by 2 bases and J by 2 bases; unmatched bases: 4. This CDR3 has 16 residues. Germline V lookup: CDR1 GTSNPN, CDR2 SVGIG (reference sequence). The CDR3 protein is CAWSLGLAGYTDTQYF. In DNA, the CDR3 is TGTGCCTGGAGTTTGGGACTAGCGGGGTACACAGATACGCAGTATTTT. The variable domain in full, completed from reference TRBV30 and TRBJ2-3, reads SQTIHQWPATLVQPVGSPLSLECTVEGTSNPNLYWYRQAAGRGLQLLFYSVGIGQISSEVPQNLSASRPQDRQFILSSKKLLLSDSGFYLCAWSLGLAGYTDTQYFGPGTRLTVL.

The chain couples TRBV19 to TRBJ1-2, with D tentatively TRBD1 (5 bases). The V gene's germline CDR1 is LNHDA and CDR2 SQIVND (reference sequence). The CDR3 runs to 15 residues. The V and J ends lost 3 bases and 2 bases respectively, with 13 bases between them. This CDR3 reads CASSINRRGNYGYTF. Written as DNA, the CDR3 is TGTGCCAGTAGTATCAACCGGAGGGGAAACTATGGCTACACCTTC.

V and J are TRBV30 and TRBJ2-7, with a tentative D call TRBD1 (6 bases). The CDR3 contains 14 residues. Germline V gene sequence: CDR1 GTSNPN, CDR2 SVGIG (reference sequence). V was clipped by 2 bases and J by 2 bases, with 13 bases between them. The CDR3: CAWSSRDIPYEQYF. CDR3 nucleotide sequence: TGTGCCTGGAGTTCCCGGGACATCCCCTACGAGCAGTACTTC.

V is TRBV5-4 and J is TRBJ2-3, with D possibly matching TRBD2 (5 bases). Trimming left V 0 bases short and J 4 bases short, with 9 bases between. Per germline, CDR1 SGHNT and CDR2 YYREEE (reference sequence). The CDR3 has 14 amino acids. CDR3 amino acids: CASSLERGSDTQYF. CDR3 coding DNA: TGTGCCAGCAGCTTGGAACGGGGTTCAGATACGCAGTATTTT.

The V and J genes are TRBV5-5 and TRBJ2-5; possible D gene TRBD1, 6 bases. V lost 0 bases and J 3 bases, leaving 12 bases between the germline ends. Germline CDR1 SGHKS, CDR2 YYEKEE (reference sequence). The CDR3 consists of 15 residues. The CDR3 loop is CASSLVGGLEETQYF. In DNA form, the CDR3 reads TGTGCCAGCAGCTTGGTTGGGGGCCTGGAAGAGACCCAGTACTTC.

The chain joins TRBV12-3 or TRBV12-4 to TRBJ2-7, with 9 nucleotides matching TRBD1. The CDR3 totals 13 residues. Losses at the gene ends were 3 bases for V and 4 bases for J; bases not matched to a gene: 1. CDR3 bases: TGTGCCAGCAGTTTTGGACAGGGGTACGAGCAGTACTTC. Translated, it gives CASSFGQGYEQYF.

For the CDR3, the DNA is TGTGCCAGTAGTATGGCAAAGGACTCGCGGGAGCTGTTTTTT. Protein sequence: CASSMAKDSRELFF. The chain is built from TRBV19 and TRBJ2-2, with D perhaps matching TRBD2 (5 bases). V gave up 3 bases and J gave up 9 bases, with 14 bases separating them. Germline loops: CDR1 LNHDA, CDR2 SQIVND (reference sequence). The length of the CDR3 is 14 residues.

This clone was counted a few times. This CDR3 is CASSFSSWEAFF. Here the CDR3 DNA reads TGTGCCAGCAGCTTTAGCTCCTGGGAAGCTTTCTTT. J is TRBJ1-1 and V is TRBV7-2; D is undetermined. V was clipped by 3 bases and J by 8 bases, with 10 bases between them. Germline V lookup: CDR1 SGHTA, CDR2 FQGNSA. The CDR3 spans 12 residues.

This clone has more than one count but fewer than ten. J is TRBJ1-6 and V is TRBV6-1; the D gene is possibly TRBD1 (6 bases). The CDR3 length is 13 residues. The germline CDR1 and CDR2 sequences are MNHNS and SASEGT. Trimming shortened V by 3 bases and J by 8 bases, and 8 bases separated the two germline ends. The CDR3 here is CASSETGDSPLHF. The CDR3 region has the DNA TGTGCCAGCAGTGAGACAGGTGATTCACCCCTCCACTTT.

This chain links TRBV29-1 with TRBJ1-1; perhaps TRBD1 as D (5 bases). V was pared by 5 bases and J by 10 bases, with 17 bases between. The CDR3 is 12 residues long. Germline CDR1 and CDR2: SQVTM and ANQGSEA. In nucleotides, the CDR3 is TGCAGCGTTCGTACGGGACTCGGCATAGCTTTCTTT. It translates to CSVRTGLGIAFF.

The V and J genes are TRBV5-1 and TRBJ2-5; D is ambiguous. Trimming took off 4 bases at V and 1 base at J, with 8 bases between the two ends. The CDR3 is 13 residues long. Per the germline V gene, CDR1 is SGHRS and CDR2 is YFSETQ. CDR3 protein: CASSGAFQETQYF. CDR3 DNA sequence: TGCGCCAGCAGCGGAGCCTTCCAAGAGACCCAGTACTTC.

The V call is TRBV6-6, the J call TRBJ2-7; 10 bases line up with TRBD2. The CDR3 length is 15 residues. After removal of 6 bases from V and 0 bases from J, the junction contained 5 bases not matched to a gene. Germline V CDR1 and CDR2: MNHNY, SVGAGI (reference sequence). CDR3 coding DNA: TGTGCCAGCAGGTTAAGCGGGGGGGACTCCTACGAGCAGTACTTC. Its protein product is CASRLSGGDSYEQYF.

The CDR3 DNA reads as TGTGCCAGTACCGGGACTAGCGGGGACGGTGAGCAGTTCTTC. Protein sequence: CASTGTSGDGEQFF. V gene TRBV19 combines with J gene TRBJ2-1; TRBD2 matches at 13 bases. In germline, CDR1 is LNHDA, CDR2 SQIVND (reference sequence). CDR3 length equals 14 residues. V was pared by 7 bases and J by 9 bases, with 6 bases of the junction left unmatched.

This clone was counted between two and nine times. The CDR3 DNA reads TGTGCCTGGACCCGGCTGGGCATGTGTGAGCAGTACTTC. This gives the protein CAWTRLGMCEQYF. The chain recombines TRBV30 with TRBJ2-7, with D uncertain. CDR1 is GTSNPN and CDR2 is SVGIG in the germline V gene (reference sequence). The CDR3 runs 13 residues. V was cut by 4 bases and J by 7 bases, with 17 bases left in between. The whole variable domain, remainder taken from reference TRBV30 and TRBJ2-7, is SQTIHQWPATLVQPVGSPLSLECTVEGTSNPNLYWYRQAAGRGLQLLFYSVGIGQISSEVPQNLSASRPQDRQFILSSKKLLLSDSGFYLCAWTRLGMCEQYFGPGTRLTVT.

The gene calls are TRBV12-5 and TRBJ1-1, with D unclear. V was trimmed by 2 bases and J by 0 bases, leaving 10 bases between them. This CDR3 comprises 15 residues. Per the germline V gene, CDR1 is LGHNT and CDR2 is FRNRAP. The CDR3 region has the DNA TGTGCTAGTGGTTTGTGGGTGGGAGTGAACACTGAAGCTTTCTTT. Residues: CASGLWVGVNTEAFF.

V is TRBV5-1 and J is TRBJ1-4; 7 bases line up with TRBD1. Per the germline V gene, CDR1 is SGHRS and CDR2 is YFSETQ. V lost 3 bases to trimming and J lost 5 bases; unmatched junction nucleotides: 4. This CDR3 has 14 amino acids. This CDR3 is CASSWTGLNEKLFF. CDR3 coding DNA: TGCGCCAGCAGCTGGACAGGCCTAAATGAAAAACTGTTTTTT.

The rearrangement joins TRBV5-1 to TRBJ1-2, with 7 bases aligning to TRBD1. Trimming cost V 0 bases and J 8 bases; bases outside gene matches: 1. There are 12 residues in the CDR3. Per the germline V gene, CDR1 is SGHRS and CDR2 is YFSETQ. CDR3 in DNA: TGCGCCAGCAGCTTGGACAGGGGAGGCTACACCTTC. It yields the protein CASSLDRGGYTF.

The V call is TRBV11-2, the J call TRBJ1-6, with 7 positions matching TRBD1. Germline V gene data show CDR1 as SGHAT and CDR2 as FQNNGV. Germline trimming cut 4 bases from V and 5 bases from J; bases unmatched to any gene: 5. The CDR3 totals 15 residues. Written as DNA, the CDR3 is TGTGCCAGCAGCTCCCTGACAGGGAATAATTCACCCCTCCACTTT. This translates into CASSSLTGNNSPLHF. The full variable domain, in which reference TRBV11-2 and TRBJ1-6 provide the parts outside the CDR3, is EAGVAQSPRYKIIEKRQSVAFWCNPISGHATLYWYQQILGQGPKLLIQFQNNGVVDDSQLPKDRFSAERLKGVDSTLKIQPAKLEDSAVYLCASSSLTGNNSPLHFGNGTRLTVT.

The V call is TRBV11-1, the J call TRBJ2-3; 8 positions match TRBD1. The length of the CDR3 is 12 residues. V shed 3 bases and J 14 bases; nucleotides not matched to a gene: 7. From germline, CDR1 is SGHAT and CDR2 FQDESV (reference sequence). The CDR3 here is CASSFQGARRYF. CDR3 DNA: TGTGCCAGCAGCTTTCAGGGGGCCAGAAGGTATTTT.

V gene TRBV4-1 combines with J gene TRBJ1-4, with 7 bases lining up with TRBD1. The germline gives CDR1 MGHRA, CDR2 YSYEKL. The trim removed 3 bases at V and 5 bases at J, leaving 6 bases unmatched. The CDR3 is 15 amino acids. CDR3 loop: CASSHLDRRNEKLFF. The CDR3 DNA reads TGCGCCAGCAGCCATTTGGACAGGCGCAATGAAAAACTGTTTTTT.

The chain combines TRBV12-5 with TRBJ1-1; 10 bases map to TRBD1. V gave up 5 bases and J gave up 3 bases; unmatched junction bases: 3. The CDR3 consists of 14 residues. CDR1 and CDR2 (germline): LGHNT, FRNRAP. The CDR3 sequence is CASGTDRGDTEAFF. CDR3 bases: TGTGCTAGTGGTACGGACAGGGGGGACACTGAAGCTTTCTTT.

This chain uses TRBV18 with TRBJ1-4; D is unresolved. The CDR3 contains 15 residues. Trimming removed 0 bases from V and 1 base from J, with 6 bases in between. The germline V gene encodes CDR1 KGHSH and CDR2 LQKENI. In nucleotides, the CDR3 is TGTGCCAGCTCACCACCCAGTGGAACTAATGAAAAACTGTTTTTT. Protein product: CASSPPSGTNEKLFF.

The gene calls are TRBV13 and TRBJ1-1; D gene unclear. Germline CDR1 PRHDT, CDR2 FYEKMQ (reference sequence). This CDR3 spans 13 amino acids. V lost 3 bases, J lost 6 bases, and 11 bases lay in between. CDR3 DNA: TGTGCCAGCAGCTTCGCCGGGTTATCTGAAGCTTTCTTT. It is translated as CASSFAGLSEAFF.

V and J are TRBV2 and TRBJ1-5; D might be TRBD1 (6 bases). Germline-derived CDR1 and CDR2 are SNHLY and FYNNEI. The germline V and J ends were trimmed by 6 bases and 7 bases, with 16 bases remaining between them. This CDR3 has 14 residues. The CDR3: CASRRGGYAQPQHF. The CDR3 DNA follows: TGTGCCAGCAGGAGGGGGGGTTATGCCCAGCCCCAGCATTTT.

CDR3 amino acids: CASRGVSGGIYEQYF. The CDR3 DNA sequence: TGTGCCAGCCGGGGTGTTAGCGGGGGAATCTACGAGCAGTACTTC. The chain carries TRBV2 and TRBJ2-7; 9 nucleotides line up with TRBD2. Trimming cost V 8 bases and J 3 bases; bases outside gene matches: 11. CDR1 and CDR2 from the germline V gene are SNHLY and FYNNEI. The CDR3 extends over 15 amino acids.

This chain connects TRBV7-9 to TRBJ2-2; TRBD2 is a possible D gene (6 bases). V was trimmed by 7 bases and J by 2 bases, leaving 14 bases between them. Looked up from germline, CDR1 is SEHNR and CDR2 is FQNEAQ (reference sequence). The CDR3 is 15 amino acids. The CDR3 coding sequence is TGTGCCAGCACGCCCGTGGGGACTAACACCGGGGAGCTGTTTTTT. Protein product: CASTPVGTNTGELFF. Variable domain in full (rest from reference TRBV7-9 and TRBJ2-2): DTGVSQNPRHKITKRGQNVTFRCDPISEHNRLYWYRQTLGQGPEFLTYFQNEAQLEKSRLLSDRFSAERPKGSFSTLEIQRTEQGDSAMYLCASTPVGTNTGELFFGEGSRLTVL.

V usage is TRBV4-3 and J usage is TRBJ1-5; D gene uncertain. CDR1 is LGHNA, CDR2 YSLEER, per germline. This CDR3 region has 13 residues. V was shortened by 0 bases and J by 4 bases, with 4 bases between the two germline ends. The CDR3 protein is CASSQDQNQPQHF. CDR3 DNA sequence: TGCGCCAGCAGCCAAGATCAAAATCAGCCCCAGCATTTT.

This clone has only one observation. In DNA form, the CDR3 reads TGTGCCAGCAGCCAAGGAGGCATCTACGAGCAGTACTTC. Amino acid sequence: CASSQGGIYEQYF. This chain joins TRBV3-1 (or the pseudogene TRBV3-2) and TRBJ2-7; D uncertain. The CDR3 consists of 13 residues. Per the germline V gene, CDR1 is LGHDT and CDR2 is YNNKEL (reference sequence). V was cut by 1 base and J by 3 bases, with 7 bases left in between.

The chain carries TRBV9 and TRBJ2-5; 7 bases map to TRBD1. J was trimmed by 3 bases and V by 3 bases; bases with no gene match: 14. The CDR3 totals 17 residues. Germline CDR1 and CDR2: SGDLS and YYNGEE. The CDR3 sequence: CASSDPRDRVWEETQYF. In nucleotides, the CDR3 is TGTGCCAGCAGCGATCCCCGTGACAGGGTATGGGAAGAGACCCAGTACTTC.